These 10 T cell receptor beta chains share one sample of origin, sequenced in a study of blood T cells in healthy people across ages. Primers used in a second PCR of about 6 to 12 cycles were a sample-barcoded 5' primer and a J-beta primer mix. TCRdb analysed the 5' RACE reads with MiXCR anew, one entry per CDR3 protein. The sample lists around 1,600,000 distinct CDR3 sequences; under 55% were seen once. Source material: blood. The origin of the receptors is a woman aged 18-29 years in good health.

The chain has TRBV7-6 and TRBJ2-2; D is possibly TRBD1 (6 bases). The CDR3 spans 17 residues. Trimming pared 0 bases from V and 4 bases from J, leaving 15 bases between. Looked up from germline, CDR1 is SGHVS and CDR2 is FNYEAQ. This CDR3 reads CASSLAKTGLGTGELFF. The CDR3 DNA follows: TGTGCCAGCAGCTTAGCCAAAACAGGGCTGGGCACCGGGGAGCTGTTTTTT.

The chain employs TRBV10-3 and TRBJ2-7, with D perhaps TRBD2 (5 bases). CDR3 length: 13 residues. Trimming took 4 bases from V and 0 from J, leaving 7 bases between them. In germline, CDR1 is ENHRY, CDR2 SYGVKD. Here the CDR3 reads CAISVDYSYEQYF. The CDR3 coding sequence is TGTGCCATCAGTGTCGACTACTCCTACGAGCAGTACTTC.

This clonotype was counted between two and nine times. This chain connects TRBV7-3 to TRBJ1-1; tentatively, D is TRBD1 (5 bases). The CDR3 sequence is 14 residues long. V shed 4 bases and J shed 6 bases, with 15 bases lying between them. CDR1 and CDR2 from the germline V gene are SGHTA and FQGTGA. CDR3 DNA: TGTGCCAGCAGCTCGGACGGAGGGGACGCTGAAGCTTTCTTT. Translation gives CASSSDGGDAEAFF. Drawing the rest from reference TRBV7-3 and TRBJ1-1, the complete variable domain is GAGVSQTPSNKVTEKGKYVELRCDPISGHTALYWYRQSLGQGPEFLIYFQGTGAADDSGLPNDRFFAVRPEGSVSTLKIQRTERGDSAVYLCASSSDGGDAEAFFGQGTRLTVV.

V is TRBV20-1 and J is TRBJ1-2; D remains unclear. This CDR3 is 14 amino acids long. Germline assignment: CDR1 DFQATT and CDR2 SNEGSKA (reference sequence). The V end was cut by 6 bases, the J end by 0 bases, with 14 bases between. CDR3 sequence reads: CSAIRAATNYGYTF. Here the CDR3 DNA reads TGCAGTGCAATAAGGGCAGCAACTAACTATGGCTACACCTTC.

This clonotype was recorded at least ten times. This chain connects TRBV6-5 to TRBJ2-3; no definite D call. Trimming cost V 6 bases and J 3 bases, with 4 bases left between them. Germline assignment: CDR1 MNHEY and CDR2 SVGAGI. The CDR3 has 11 residues. In DNA, the CDR3 is TGTGCCAGCAGATTTACAGATACGCAGTATTTT. It is translated as CASRFTDTQYF.

The table lists this clonotype with a few counts. This rearrangement joins TRBV6-5 to TRBJ2-3; D might be TRBD1 or TRBD2, each matching 5 bases. V lost 2 bases and J lost 6, with 15 bases in between. There are 15 residues in the CDR3. CDR1 and CDR2 (germline): MNHEY, SVGAGI. This chain's CDR3 is CASSYVAGATDTQYF. The CDR3 DNA reads as TGTGCCAGCAGTTACGTCGCCGGGGCCACGGATACGCAGTATTTT.

V is TRBV7-9 and J is TRBJ2-4, with D uncertain. Matching the DNA end better, TRBJ2-7 makes the J call doubtful. The CDR3 sequence is 14 residues long. Germline V lookup: CDR1 SEHNR, CDR2 FQNEAQ (reference sequence). This CDR3 reads CASSLRVGNAEQYF. Here the CDR3 DNA reads TGTGCCAGCAGCTTACGGGTAGGGAATGCCGAGCAGTACTTC.

This chain joins TRBV13 and TRBJ2-1; D is ambiguous. Trimming took off 7 bases at V and 2 bases at J, with 18 bases between the two ends. Germline-derived CDR1 and CDR2 are PRHDT and FYEKMQ (reference sequence). The CDR3 sequence is 16 residues long. CDR3 in DNA: TGTGCCAGCACCGCCTTTGTGGCAGGTCCCTACAATGAGCAGTTCTTC. It yields the protein CASTAFVAGPYNEQFF.

The chain carries TRBV7-2 and TRBJ1-4, with D maybe TRBD1 (5 bases). The V end lost 1 base, the J end lost 8 bases, and 14 bases lay between the germline ends. Germline V gene lookup returns CDR1 SGHTA and CDR2 FQGNSA. The CDR3 covers 15 residues. The CDR3 nucleotides are TGTGCCAGCAGCTTAGTGCCGGCCCAGGGAGAAAAACTGTTTTTT. Its translation is CASSLVPAQGEKLFF.

The CDR3, as DNA: TGCAGTACAAGACTCCATGGAGCCGGTCATTATGGCTACACCTTC. Its protein product is CSTRLHGAGHYGYTF. The chain has TRBV20-1 and TRBJ1-2; D is unclear. This CDR3 comprises 15 residues. With 8 bases removed from V and 5 bases from J, the gap between germline ends came to 24 bases. The germline V gene has CDR1 DFQATT and CDR2 SNEGSKA (reference sequence).